The entry below gives a single TCR beta chain sequence along with its context. Its target is not known. The primer mix had 60 Vbeta and 13 Jbeta primers. Profiled with immunoSEQ multiplex PCR; TCRdb holds only in-frame clones, not every one. The profile covers fewer than 150,000 clones, with roughly three quarters appearing a single time and more than 3% taken by the ten largest. This entry belongs to a study of cytomegalovirus exposure and HLA in healthy donors. Study observations and caveats: A missense variant in DCLRE1C was later tied to TCR beta V- and J-gene trimming. For most subjects, TCR beta sequences were reported to predict HLA-A and HLA-B alleles with accuracy.

CDR3 length: 15 amino acids. Trimming left V 4 bases short and J 5 bases short, with 15 bases between. The germline V gene encodes CDR1 MNHEY and CDR2 SMNVEV (reference sequence). This sequence was found in a man between 18 and 29 years old in good health and CMV-seronegative. Source material: PBMCs. The chain combines TRBV27 with TRBJ1-5; D possibly corresponds to TRBD1 (6 bases). The CDR3 is CASSYTGSLHQPQHF. CDR3 nucleotides: TGTGCCAGCAGTTATACAGGGTCGCTGCATCAGCCCCAGCATTTT.